Following are 4 T cell receptor beta chains from one sample sequenced in a study of cytomegalovirus exposure and HLA in healthy donors. Vbeta (60) and Jbeta (13) primers were used in the PCR. Clones were read by immunoSEQ multiplex PCR, and TCRdb kept only the in-frame ones, dropping some. The table shows 150,000 to 180,000 clones, with 70% to 85% occurring only once. Sequencing was done on a sample of PBMCs. Receptors originate from a woman between 45 and 60 years old in good health and CMV-seropositive.

DNA of the CDR3: TGTGCCAGCAGTTCCCAGGGGGCCGGCAATCAGCCCCAGCATTTT. It is translated as CASSSQGAGNQPQHF. The chain uses TRBV27 and TRBJ1-5; 8 bases match TRBD1. CDR3 length equals 15 residues. V was pared by 4 bases and J by 2 bases, with 4 bases of the junction left unmatched. Germline V gives CDR1 MNHEY, CDR2 SMNVEV (reference sequence).

The rearrangement uses TRBV7-9 and TRBJ2-1; TRBD1 matches 10 bases. The CDR3 spans 15 residues. Germline values: CDR1 SEHNR, CDR2 FQNEAQ (reference sequence). The J segment lost 5 bases and the V segment lost 4 bases, leaving 5 bases of the junction unmatched. CDR3 in DNA: TGTGCCAGCAGCTGGACAGGGGGGGGCCACAATGAGCAGTTCTTC. It yields the protein CASSWTGGGHNEQFF.

This clone has just one count. This chain connects TRBV19 to TRBJ1-5; D possibly corresponds to TRBD1 (5 bases). Germline values: CDR1 LNHDA, CDR2 SQIVND (reference sequence). This CDR3 spans 15 amino acids. Trimming shortened V by 3 bases and J by 3 bases, and 12 bases separated the two germline ends. CDR3 protein: CASSIVRGNNQPQHF. The CDR3 coding sequence is TGTGCCAGTAGTATCGTAAGGGGAAACAATCAGCCCCAGCATTTT.

The chain recombines TRBV2 with TRBJ2-2; tentatively, D is TRBD1 (6 bases). V was cut by 4 bases and J by 3 bases, with 9 bases left in between. The CDR3 sequence is 14 residues long. Germline values: CDR1 SNHLY, CDR2 FYNNEI. The CDR3 bases are TGTGCCAGCAGTGTCAGGACAGACACCGGGGAGCTGTTTTTT. Amino acid sequence: CASSVRTDTGELFF.